This T cell receptor beta chain is drawn from a study of beta chain features in type 1 diabetes. The study's findings and limits: High TCR expression in some cells could lead to their over-representation in cDNA sequencing. A pattern of fewer insertions and more deletions at VDJ junctions was seen in type 1 diabetes patients.

Sorting of CD4+ naive, central memory, regulatory and stem cell-like memory cells was performed via CD45RO/CCR7/CD25/CD127/CD95/CD27. V shed 5 bases and J shed 3 bases, with 16 bases lying between them. In germline, CDR1 is MNHEY, CDR2 SMNVEV (reference sequence). There are 15 residues in the CDR3. Regarding this clone: Its antigen is not known.

Of the isolated RNA, all was reverse transcribed, and so the sequenced material was expressed TCRB transcripts. The repertoire was sequenced with immunoSEQ multiplex PCR; TCRdb's copy has only in-frame clones and lacks some. The repertoire consists of tens of thousands of clones, with 60% to 80% occurring once and the leading ten covering 2% to 2.5%. The sample taken for sequencing was Tregs from blood. The source of this sequence is a woman aged 40 to 50 in good health. The chain links TRBV27 to TRBJ1-1; D is undetermined. CDR3 region: CASSPRPPRDTEAFF. The DNA for the CDR3 is TGTGCCAGCAGTCCTCGCCCCCCCCGGGACACTGAAGCTTTCTTT.